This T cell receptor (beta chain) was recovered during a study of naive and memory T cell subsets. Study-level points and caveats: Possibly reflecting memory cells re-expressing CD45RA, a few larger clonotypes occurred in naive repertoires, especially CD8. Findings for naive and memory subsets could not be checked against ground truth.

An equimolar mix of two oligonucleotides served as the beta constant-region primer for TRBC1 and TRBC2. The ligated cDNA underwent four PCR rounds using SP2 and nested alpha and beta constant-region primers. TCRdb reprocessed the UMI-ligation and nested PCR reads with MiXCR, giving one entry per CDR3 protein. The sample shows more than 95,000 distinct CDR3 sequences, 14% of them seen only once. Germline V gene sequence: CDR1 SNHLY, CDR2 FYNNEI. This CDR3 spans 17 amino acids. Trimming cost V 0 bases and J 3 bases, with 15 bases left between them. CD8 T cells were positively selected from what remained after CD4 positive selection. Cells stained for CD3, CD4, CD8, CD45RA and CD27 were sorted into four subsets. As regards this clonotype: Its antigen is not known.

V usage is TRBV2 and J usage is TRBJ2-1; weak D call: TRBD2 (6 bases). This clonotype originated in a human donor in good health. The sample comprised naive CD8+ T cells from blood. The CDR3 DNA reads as TGTGCCAGCAGTGAAGCTGGGCCGGACTACTACTACAATGAGCAGTTCTTC. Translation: CASSEAGPDYYYNEQFF. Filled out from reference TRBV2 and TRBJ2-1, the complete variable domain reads EPEVTQTPSHQVTQMGQEVILRCVPISNHLYFYWYRQILGQKVEFLVSFYNNEISEKSEIFDDQFSVERPDGSNFTLKIRSTKLEDSAMYFCASSEAGPDYYYNEQFFGPGTRLTVL.